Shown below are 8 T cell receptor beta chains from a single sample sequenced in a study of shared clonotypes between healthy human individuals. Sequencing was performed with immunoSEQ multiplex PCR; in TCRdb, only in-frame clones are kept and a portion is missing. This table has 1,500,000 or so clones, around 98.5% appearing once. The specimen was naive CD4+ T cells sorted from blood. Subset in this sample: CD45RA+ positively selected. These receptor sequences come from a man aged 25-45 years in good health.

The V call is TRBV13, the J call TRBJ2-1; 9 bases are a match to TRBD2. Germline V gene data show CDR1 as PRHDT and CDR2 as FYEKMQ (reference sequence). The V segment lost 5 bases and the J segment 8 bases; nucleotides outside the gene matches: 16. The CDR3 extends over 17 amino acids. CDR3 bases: TGTGCCAGCAGCCTATCCCATCGGCGGGAGGGCCTCGATGAGCAGTTCTTC. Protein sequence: CASSLSHRREGLDEQFF.

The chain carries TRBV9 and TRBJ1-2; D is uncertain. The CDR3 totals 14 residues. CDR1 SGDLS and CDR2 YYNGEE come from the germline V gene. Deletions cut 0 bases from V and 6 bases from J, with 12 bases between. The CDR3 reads CASSVGAVTHGYTF. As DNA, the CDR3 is TGTGCCAGCAGCGTAGGGGCAGTGACCCATGGCTACACCTTC.

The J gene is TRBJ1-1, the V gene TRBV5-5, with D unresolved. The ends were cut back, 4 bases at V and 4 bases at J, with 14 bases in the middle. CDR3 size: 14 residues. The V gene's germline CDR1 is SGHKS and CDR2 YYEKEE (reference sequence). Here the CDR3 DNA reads TGTGCCAGCAGCCTCGGACCCCCGAGCACTGAAGCTTTCTTT. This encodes CASSLGPPSTEAFF.

CDR3 residues: CASSYGGTGKINEQYF. The CDR3, as DNA: TGTGCCAGCAGTTACGGAGGGACAGGGAAGATCAACGAGCAGTACTTC. V and J are TRBV6-5 and TRBJ2-7; 9 nucleotides agree with TRBD1. V shed 2 bases and J 5 bases; nucleotides not matched to a gene: 10. CDR3 length: 16 residues. In germline, CDR1 is MNHEY, CDR2 SVGAGI.

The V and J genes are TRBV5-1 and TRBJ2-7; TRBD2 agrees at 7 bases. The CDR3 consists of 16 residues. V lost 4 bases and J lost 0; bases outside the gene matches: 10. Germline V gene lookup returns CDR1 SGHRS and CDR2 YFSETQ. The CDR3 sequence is CASSLEWWTSSYEQYF. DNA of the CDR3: TGCGCCAGCAGCCTGGAGTGGTGGACTAGCTCCTACGAGCAGTACTTC.

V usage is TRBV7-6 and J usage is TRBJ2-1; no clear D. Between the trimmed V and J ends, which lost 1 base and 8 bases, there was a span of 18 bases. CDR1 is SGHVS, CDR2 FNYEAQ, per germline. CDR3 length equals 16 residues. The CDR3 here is CASSLGTPGGSDEQFF. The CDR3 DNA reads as TGTGCCAGCAGCTTAGGGACCCCGGGTGGTTCAGATGAGCAGTTCTTC.

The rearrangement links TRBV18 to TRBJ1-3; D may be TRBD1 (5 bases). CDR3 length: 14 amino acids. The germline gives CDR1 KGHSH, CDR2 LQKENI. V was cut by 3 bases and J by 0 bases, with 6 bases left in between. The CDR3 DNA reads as TGTGCCAGCTCACCGACAGCCTCTGGAAACACCATATATTTT. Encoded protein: CASSPTASGNTIYF.

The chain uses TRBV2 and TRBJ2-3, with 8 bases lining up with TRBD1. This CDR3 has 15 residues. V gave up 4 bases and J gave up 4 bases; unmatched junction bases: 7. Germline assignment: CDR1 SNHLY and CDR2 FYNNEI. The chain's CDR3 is CASSARTGSADTQYF. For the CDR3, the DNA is TGTGCCAGCAGTGCTCGGACAGGGAGCGCAGATACGCAGTATTTT.